The clone carrying this T cell receptor beta chain registers medium-sized by frequency. Its antigen is undetermined. This sample stems from a study of CXCR3-negative and CXCR3-positive naive CD8 T cells. Researchers reported sorting every CD8+ T cell subset in triplicate, 300,000 to 350,000 cells per sort. Among CD8+ T cells, naive ones were CD45RO-CCR7+CD27+CD95-. CDR3 length equals 14 residues. Germline CDR1 SQVTM, CDR2 ANQGSEA. General observations from the study: Partially decreased CXCR3 expression was recorded after cryopreservation, and fresh PBMCs were used in most assays. TRB CDR3s of CXCR3-positive naive cells were more hydrophobic than those of CXCR3-negative naive cells. In naive cells, CXCR3-negative and CXCR3-positive subsets had similar TRBV-TRBJ usage; memory cells differed.

UMI-labeled 5' RACE yielded the TRB cDNA libraries. TCRdb reprocessed the 5' RACE reads and stores each CDR3 protein as one record, lacking DNA. This sample contains some 5,700 distinct CDR3 sequences. Material: naive CXCR3+ CD8+ T cells from blood. Subset meaning: CD45RO-CCR7+CD27+CD95- naive CD8+ T cells expressing CXCR3 (TNR3+). The V and J genes are TRBV29-1 and TRBJ1-3. The clonotype originates from a human donor in good health. Some clones in this sample may be carry-over from other donors' samples. The chain's CDR3 is CSVDWTGPGNTIYF. Filled out from reference TRBV29-1 and TRBJ1-3, the complete variable domain reads SAVISQKPSRDICQRGTSLTIQCQVDSQVTMMFWYRQQPGQSLTLIATANQGSEATYESGFVIDKFPISRPNLTFSTLTVSNMSPEDSSIYLCSVDWTGPGNTIYFGEGSWLTVV.